This T cell receptor (beta chain) derives from a study of TIL therapy for anti-PD-1-resistant metastatic lung cancer. About the research overall: Tumor harvest preceded PD-1/PD-L1 blockade, followed by nivolumab treatment. Half of patients were current or former smokers. Study-level points and caveats: This highly selected cohort may not generalize to typical lung cancer patients.

Regarding time point: pre-treatment sample, taken before nivolumab and TIL therapy. The germline V gene has CDR1 MNHEY and CDR2 SVGAGI. Trimming at V came to 0 bases and at J to 8 bases, leaving 7 bases not matched to a gene. The CDR3 extends over 16 amino acids. By its share, this clone is medium-sized (0.01 to 0.1%). No antigen is known for it. The immunoSEQ assay was v3. Survey-level samples got about 2 million read pairs; deep-level samples got 5-6 million. The table came from immunoSEQ multiplex PCR; TCRdb's copy has only in-frame clones and leaves some out. The sample holds 55,000 to 65,000 clones, about 73% seen once.

The sample consisted of blood, taken at baseline. The genes are TRBV6-5 and TRBJ1-6, with 7 bases that match TRBD1. The TCR was taken from a person aged 25-79 years with non-small cell lung cancer. DNA of the CDR3: TGTGCCAGCAGTTACTCGGGGACAGAGCGGGATTCACCCCTCCACTTT. It encodes CASSYSGTERDSPLHF.